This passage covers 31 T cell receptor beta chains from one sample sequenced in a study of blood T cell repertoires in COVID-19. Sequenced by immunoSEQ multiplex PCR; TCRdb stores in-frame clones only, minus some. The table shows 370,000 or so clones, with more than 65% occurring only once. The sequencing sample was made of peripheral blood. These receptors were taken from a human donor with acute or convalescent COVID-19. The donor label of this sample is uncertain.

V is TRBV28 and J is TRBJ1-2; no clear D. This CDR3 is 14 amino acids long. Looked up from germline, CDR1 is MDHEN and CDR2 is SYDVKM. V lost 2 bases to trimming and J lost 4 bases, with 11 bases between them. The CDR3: CASSLGKGGYGYTF. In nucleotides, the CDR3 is TGTGCCAGCAGTTTAGGAAAAGGCGGCTATGGCTACACCTTC.

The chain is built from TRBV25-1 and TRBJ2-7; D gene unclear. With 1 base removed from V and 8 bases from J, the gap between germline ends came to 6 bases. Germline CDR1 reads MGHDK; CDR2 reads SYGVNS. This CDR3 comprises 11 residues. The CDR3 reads CASSESFQQYF. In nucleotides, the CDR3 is TGTGCCAGCAGTGAATCTTTCCAGCAGTACTTC.

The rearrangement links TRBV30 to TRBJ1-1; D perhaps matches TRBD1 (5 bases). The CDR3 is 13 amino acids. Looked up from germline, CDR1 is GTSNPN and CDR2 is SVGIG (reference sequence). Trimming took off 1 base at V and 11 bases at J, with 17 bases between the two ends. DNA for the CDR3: TGTGCCTGGAGTGACGGGGGTTTCAGGTCGGCTTTCTTT. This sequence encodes CAWSDGGFRSAFF.

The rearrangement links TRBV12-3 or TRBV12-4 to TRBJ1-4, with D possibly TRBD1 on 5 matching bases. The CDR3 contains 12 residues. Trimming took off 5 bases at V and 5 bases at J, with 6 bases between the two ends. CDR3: CASSGANEKLFF. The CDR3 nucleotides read TGTGCCAGCAGTGGGGCGAATGAAAAACTGTTTTTT.

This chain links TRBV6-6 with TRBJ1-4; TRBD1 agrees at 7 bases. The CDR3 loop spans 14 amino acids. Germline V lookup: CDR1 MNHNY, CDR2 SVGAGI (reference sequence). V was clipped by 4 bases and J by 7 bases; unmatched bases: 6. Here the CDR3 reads CASSFGTVVEKLFF. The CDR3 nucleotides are TGTGCCAGCAGTTTTGGGACAGTAGTTGAAAAACTGTTTTTT.

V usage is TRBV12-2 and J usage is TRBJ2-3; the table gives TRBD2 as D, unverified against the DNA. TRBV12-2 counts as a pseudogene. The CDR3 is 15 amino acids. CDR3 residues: CASRLGGGETDTQYF. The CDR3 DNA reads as TGTGCAAGTCGCTTAGGGGGGGGCGAGACAGATACGCAGTATTTT.

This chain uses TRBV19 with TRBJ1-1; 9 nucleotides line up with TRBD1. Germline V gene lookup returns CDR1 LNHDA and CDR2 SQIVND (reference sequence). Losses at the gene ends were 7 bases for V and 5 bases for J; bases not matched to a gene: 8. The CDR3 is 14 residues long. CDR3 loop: CASIRDRAGTEAFF. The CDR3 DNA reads TGTGCCAGTATCCGGGACAGGGCGGGGACTGAAGCTTTCTTT.

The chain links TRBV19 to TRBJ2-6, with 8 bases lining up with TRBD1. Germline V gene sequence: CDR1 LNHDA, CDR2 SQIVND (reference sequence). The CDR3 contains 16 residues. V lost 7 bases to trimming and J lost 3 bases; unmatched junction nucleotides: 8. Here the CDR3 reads CASTQGASFGANVLTF. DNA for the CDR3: TGTGCCAGTACTCAGGGGGCGAGCTTTGGGGCCAACGTCCTGACTTTC.

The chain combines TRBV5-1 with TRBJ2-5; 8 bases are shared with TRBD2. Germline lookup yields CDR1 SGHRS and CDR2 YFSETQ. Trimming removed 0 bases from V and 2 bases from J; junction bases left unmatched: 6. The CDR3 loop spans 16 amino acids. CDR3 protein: CASSLEGTSGQETQYF. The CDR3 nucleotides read TGCGCCAGCAGCTTGGAGGGAACTAGCGGACAAGAGACCCAGTACTTC.

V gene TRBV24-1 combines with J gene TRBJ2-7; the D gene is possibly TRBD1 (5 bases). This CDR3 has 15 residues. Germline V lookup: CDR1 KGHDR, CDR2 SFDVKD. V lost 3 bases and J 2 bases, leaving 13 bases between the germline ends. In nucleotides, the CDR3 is TGTGCCACCAGTGATCCTCGGACAAAGACCTACGAGCAGTACTTC. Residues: CATSDPRTKTYEQYF.

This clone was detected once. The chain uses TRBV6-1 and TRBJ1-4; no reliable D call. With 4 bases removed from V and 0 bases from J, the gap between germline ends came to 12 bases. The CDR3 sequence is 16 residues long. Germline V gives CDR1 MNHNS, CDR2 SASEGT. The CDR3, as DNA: TGTGCCAGCAGTGGCCCTTGGACTTCAACTAATGAAAAACTGTTTTTT. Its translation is CASSGPWTSTNEKLFF.

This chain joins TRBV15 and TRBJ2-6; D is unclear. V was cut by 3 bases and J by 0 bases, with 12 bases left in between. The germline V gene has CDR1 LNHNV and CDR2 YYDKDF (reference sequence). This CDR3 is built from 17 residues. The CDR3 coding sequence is TGTGCCACCAGCAGTTTACTAACCGGCTCTGGGGCCAACGTCCTGACTTTC. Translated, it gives CATSSLLTGSGANVLTF.

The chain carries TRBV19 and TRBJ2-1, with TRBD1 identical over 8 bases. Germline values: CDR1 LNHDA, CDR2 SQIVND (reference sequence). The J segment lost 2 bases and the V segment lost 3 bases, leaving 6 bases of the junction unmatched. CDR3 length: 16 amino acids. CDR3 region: CASSILAQGAYNEQFF. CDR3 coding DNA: TGTGCCAGTAGTATTTTGGCACAGGGGGCCTACAATGAGCAGTTCTTC.

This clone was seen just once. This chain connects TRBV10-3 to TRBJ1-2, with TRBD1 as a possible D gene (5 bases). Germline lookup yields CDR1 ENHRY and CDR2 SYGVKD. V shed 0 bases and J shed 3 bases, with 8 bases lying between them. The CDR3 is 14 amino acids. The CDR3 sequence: CAISESGEDYGYTF. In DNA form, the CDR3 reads TGTGCCATCAGTGAGTCAGGGGAGGACTATGGCTACACCTTC.

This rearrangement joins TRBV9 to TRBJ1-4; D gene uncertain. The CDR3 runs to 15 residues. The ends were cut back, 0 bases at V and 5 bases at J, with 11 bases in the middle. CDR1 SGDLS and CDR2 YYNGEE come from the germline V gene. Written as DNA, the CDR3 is TGTGCCAGCAGCGTAGGATGGGCCCGGAATGAAAAACTGTTTTTT. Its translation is CASSVGWARNEKLFF.

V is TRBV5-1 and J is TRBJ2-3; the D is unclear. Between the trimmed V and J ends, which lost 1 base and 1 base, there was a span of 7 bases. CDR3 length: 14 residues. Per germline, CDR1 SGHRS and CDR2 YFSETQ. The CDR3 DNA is TGCGCCAGCAGCTTGTTTTCCGGCACAGATACGCAGTATTTT. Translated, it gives CASSLFSGTDTQYF.

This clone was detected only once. The CDR3 is CASSPRQVFGNTIYF. The CDR3 DNA follows: TGTGCCAGCAGCCCCCGACAAGTCTTCGGAAACACCATATATTTT. This chain uses TRBV11-2 with TRBJ1-3; D is ambiguous. This CDR3 contains 15 residues. V dropped 5 bases and J dropped 4 bases, with 15 bases sitting between them. Per germline, CDR1 SGHAT and CDR2 FQNNGV.

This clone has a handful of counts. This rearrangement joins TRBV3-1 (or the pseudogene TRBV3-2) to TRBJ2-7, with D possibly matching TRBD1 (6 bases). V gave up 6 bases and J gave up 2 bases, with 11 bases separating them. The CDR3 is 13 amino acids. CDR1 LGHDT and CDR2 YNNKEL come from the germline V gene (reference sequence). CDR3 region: CASSYDRTYEQYF. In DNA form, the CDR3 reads TGTGCCAGCAGTTATGACAGGACCTACGAGCAGTACTTC.

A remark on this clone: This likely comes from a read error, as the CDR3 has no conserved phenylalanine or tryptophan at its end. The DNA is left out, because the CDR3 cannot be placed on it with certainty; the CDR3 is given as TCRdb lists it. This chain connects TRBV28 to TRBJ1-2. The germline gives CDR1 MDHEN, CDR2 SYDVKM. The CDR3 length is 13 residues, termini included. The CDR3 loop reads CASSLFGGGGEAY.

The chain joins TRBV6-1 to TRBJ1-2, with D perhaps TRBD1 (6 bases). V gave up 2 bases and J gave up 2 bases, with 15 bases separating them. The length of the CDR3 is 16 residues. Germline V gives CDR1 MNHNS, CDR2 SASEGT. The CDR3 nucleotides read TGTGCCAGCAGTGAATACCACACAGGGATCAACTATGGCTACACCTTC. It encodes CASSEYHTGINYGYTF.

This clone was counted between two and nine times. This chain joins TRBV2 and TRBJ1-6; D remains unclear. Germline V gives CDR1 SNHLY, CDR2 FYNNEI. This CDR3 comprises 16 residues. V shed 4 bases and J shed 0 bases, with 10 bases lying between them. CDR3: CASSGGASSYNSPLHF. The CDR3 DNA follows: TGTGCCAGCAGTGGGGGAGCCTCCTCCTATAATTCACCCCTCCACTTT. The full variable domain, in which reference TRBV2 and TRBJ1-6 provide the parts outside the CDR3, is EPEVTQTPSHQVTQMGQEVILRCVPISNHLYFYWYRQILGQKVEFLVSFYNNEISEKSEIFDDQFSVERPDGSNFTLKIRSTKLEDSAMYFCASSGGASSYNSPLHFGNGTRLTVT.

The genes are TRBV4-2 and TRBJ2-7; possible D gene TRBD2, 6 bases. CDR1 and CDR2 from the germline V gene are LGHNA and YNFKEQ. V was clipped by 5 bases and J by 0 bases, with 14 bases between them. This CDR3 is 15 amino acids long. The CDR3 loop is CASSDVGGNSYEQYF. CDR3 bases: TGTGCCAGCAGCGATGTCGGCGGGAACTCCTACGAGCAGTACTTC.

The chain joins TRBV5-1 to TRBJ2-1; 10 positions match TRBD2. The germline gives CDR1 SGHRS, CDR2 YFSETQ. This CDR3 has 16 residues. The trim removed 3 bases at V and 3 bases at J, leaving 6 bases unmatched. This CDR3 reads CASSSLPSGGYNEQFF. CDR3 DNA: TGCGCCAGCAGCTCCCTACCTAGCGGGGGCTACAATGAGCAGTTCTTC.

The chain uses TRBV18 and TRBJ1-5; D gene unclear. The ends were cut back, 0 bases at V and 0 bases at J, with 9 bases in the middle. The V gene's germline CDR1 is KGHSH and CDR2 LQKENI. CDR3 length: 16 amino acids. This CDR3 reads CASSPPGGHSNQPQHF. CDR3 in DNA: TGTGCCAGCTCACCACCGGGAGGGCATAGCAATCAGCCCCAGCATTTT.

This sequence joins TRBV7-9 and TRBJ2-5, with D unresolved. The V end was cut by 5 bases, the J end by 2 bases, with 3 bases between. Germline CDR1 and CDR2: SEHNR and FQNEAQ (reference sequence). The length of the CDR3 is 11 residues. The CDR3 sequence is CASSEQETQYF. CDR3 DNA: TGTGCCAGCAGCGAGCAAGAGACCCAGTACTTC.

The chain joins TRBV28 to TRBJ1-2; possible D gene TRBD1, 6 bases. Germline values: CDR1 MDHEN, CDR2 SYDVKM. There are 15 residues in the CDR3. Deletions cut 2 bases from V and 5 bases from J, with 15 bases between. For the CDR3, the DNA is TGTGCCAGCAGTTTACCACAGGGATCTGTTTATGGCTACACCTTC. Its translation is CASSLPQGSVYGYTF.

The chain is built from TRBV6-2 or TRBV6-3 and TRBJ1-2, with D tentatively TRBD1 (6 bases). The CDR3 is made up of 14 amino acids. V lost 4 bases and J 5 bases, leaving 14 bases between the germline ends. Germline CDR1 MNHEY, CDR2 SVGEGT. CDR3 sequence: CASSLQGRGYGYTF. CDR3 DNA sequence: TGTGCCAGCAGTTTACAGGGTCGGGGTTATGGCTACACCTTC.

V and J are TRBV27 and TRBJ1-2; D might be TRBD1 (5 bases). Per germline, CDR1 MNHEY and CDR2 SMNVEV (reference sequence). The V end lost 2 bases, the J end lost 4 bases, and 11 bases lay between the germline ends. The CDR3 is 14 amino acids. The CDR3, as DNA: TGTGCCAGCAGTTTAGGCCGGGACTTCTATGGCTACACCTTC. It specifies CASSLGRDFYGYTF.

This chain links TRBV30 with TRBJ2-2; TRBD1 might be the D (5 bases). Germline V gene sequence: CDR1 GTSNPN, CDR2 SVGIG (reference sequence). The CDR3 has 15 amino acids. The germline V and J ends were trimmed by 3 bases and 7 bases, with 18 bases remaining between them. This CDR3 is CAWRATSGLVGELFF. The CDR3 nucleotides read TGTGCCTGGAGAGCCACTTCAGGGTTGGTCGGGGAGCTGTTTTTT.

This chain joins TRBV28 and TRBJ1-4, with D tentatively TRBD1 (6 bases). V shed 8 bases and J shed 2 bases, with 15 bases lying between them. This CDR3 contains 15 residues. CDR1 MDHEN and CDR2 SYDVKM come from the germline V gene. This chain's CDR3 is CASHPQGWTNEKLFF. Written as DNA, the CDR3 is TGTGCCAGCCATCCTCAGGGGTGGACTAATGAAAAACTGTTTTTT.

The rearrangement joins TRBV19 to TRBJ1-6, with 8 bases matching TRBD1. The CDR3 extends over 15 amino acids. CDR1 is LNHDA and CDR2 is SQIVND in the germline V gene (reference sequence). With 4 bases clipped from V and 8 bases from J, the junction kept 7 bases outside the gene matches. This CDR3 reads CASSSNDRGYSPLHF. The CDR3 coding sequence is TGTGCCAGTAGTAGTAACGACAGGGGTTATTCACCCCTCCACTTT.